These 22 T cell receptor beta chains originate from one sample sequenced in a study of beta chain features in type 1 diabetes (dated by TCRdb to 2016 to 2019). Receptor amplification or capture employed the immunoSEQ multiplex PCR assay. The entire isolated RNA was reverse transcribed using the High Capacity cDNA Reverse Transcription Kit, and thus expressed TCRB transcripts were sequenced. Sourced from immuneACCESS, this table was stored by TCRdb with only in-frame sequences that have V and J called. A share of the clones is absent; for the studies checked, an unresolved V gene accounts for under half, and the remainder has no known explanation. This sample is represented by under 400,000 clones; 10% to 15% of them were singletons. In total, the top ten clones hold 0.017% of the sample. Sequences were obtained from naive CD4+ T cells from blood. The cell subset or site label, read with the paper, signifies: true naive CD4+ T cells. These receptors all stem from a man between 18 and 29 years old in good health.

A few counts support this clone. The V gene is TRBV6-1, the J gene TRBJ2-1; 13 nucleotides line up with TRBD2. From germline, CDR1 is MNHNS and CDR2 SASEGT. The CDR3 consists of 16 residues. V lost 3 bases, J lost 2 bases, and 1 base stayed unmatched. The CDR3 sequence: CASSEGLAGPYNEQFF. The CDR3 region has the DNA TGTGCCAGCAGTGAGGGACTAGCGGGACCCTACAATGAGCAGTTCTTC.

This clone was seen a few times. V is TRBV4-3 and J is TRBJ1-5; D is perhaps TRBD1 (6 bases). Germline V gene data show CDR1 as LGHNA and CDR2 as YSLEER. The CDR3 has 16 amino acids. Trimming shortened V by 1 base and J by 5 bases, and 15 bases separated the two germline ends. The CDR3, as DNA: TGCGCCAGCAGCCAAGGTATGGAAACAGGGCATCAGCCCCAGCATTTT. Its protein product is CASSQGMETGHQPQHF.

V is TRBV7-8 and J is TRBJ2-3; 9 positions agree with TRBD2. V dropped 5 bases and J dropped 2; count of bases not matched to a gene: 8. Germline loops: CDR1 SGHVS, CDR2 FQNEAQ. CDR3 size: 16 residues. CDR3 bases: TGTGCCAGCAGCCTTAGCGGGGGAGATAACACAGATACGCAGTATTTT. Its translation is CASSLSGGDNTDTQYF.

The genes are TRBV30 and TRBJ2-7, with 9 bases fitting TRBD1. CDR3 size: 13 residues. Germline CDR1 and CDR2: GTSNPN and SVGIG (reference sequence). CDR3 region: CGLLGQGLYEQYF. CDR3 DNA sequence: TGTGGCCTCCTCGGACAGGGGTTATACGAGCAGTACTTC.

J is TRBJ2-6 and V is TRBV30; 13 positions agree with TRBD2. The V gene end was trimmed by 3 bases and the J gene end by 1 base; junction bases not matched to a gene: 6. Germline CDR1 reads GTSNPN; CDR2 reads SVGIG (reference sequence). The CDR3 length is 18 residues. The CDR3 sequence: CAWSASGLAGSGANVLTF. For the CDR3, the DNA is TGTGCCTGGAGCGCCTCGGGACTAGCGGGATCTGGGGCCAACGTCCTGACTTTC.

This clone appeared a few times. This chain links TRBV30 with TRBJ2-5, with D perhaps TRBD2 (6 bases). CDR3 length equals 13 residues. Germline loops: CDR1 GTSNPN, CDR2 SVGIG (reference sequence). V gave up 3 bases and J gave up 5 bases, with 13 bases separating them. The chain's CDR3 is CAWSYGGRETQYF. The DNA for the CDR3 is TGTGCCTGGAGCTACGGGGGAAGGGAGACCCAGTACTTC.

In this sample, this clone turned up a few times. The chain employs TRBV7-2 and TRBJ2-3; D perhaps matches TRBD2 (6 bases). V lost 0 bases to trimming and J lost 4 bases, with 8 bases between them. This CDR3 has 14 residues. Germline loops: CDR1 SGHTA, CDR2 FQGNSA. This chain's CDR3 is CASSLAPGADTQYF. For the CDR3, the DNA is TGTGCCAGCAGCTTAGCTCCGGGAGCAGATACGCAGTATTTT.

V and J are TRBV11-3 and TRBJ2-7; TRBD1 is a possible D gene (6 bases). V lost 4 bases and J lost 3, with 13 bases in between. Germline CDR1 SGHNT, CDR2 YENEEA. This CDR3 region has 14 residues. In nucleotides, the CDR3 is TGTGCCAGCAGCTCGGAGGACAGTAGCTACGAGCAGTACTTC. Amino acids: CASSSEDSSYEQYF.

The V gene is TRBV9, the J gene TRBJ1-1, with D tentatively TRBD1 (6 bases). The CDR3 length is 11 residues. The germline CDR1 and CDR2 sequences are SGDLS and YYNGEE. Trimming took 4 bases from V and 11 from J, leaving 12 bases between them. CDR3 sequence: CASSNRERAFF. The DNA for the CDR3 is TGTGCCAGCAGCAACAGGGAGCGGGCTTTCTTT.

The J gene is TRBJ2-1, the V gene TRBV5-5; D is perhaps TRBD2 (6 bases). The CDR3 loop spans 15 amino acids. The V end was cut by 4 bases, the J end by 5 bases, with 16 bases between. Per the germline V gene, CDR1 is SGHKS and CDR2 is YYEKEE (reference sequence). The CDR3 coding sequence is TGTGCCAGCAGCCCTGAGGGTAGCGGCCACAATGAGCAGTTCTTC. This sequence encodes CASSPEGSGHNEQFF.

The gene calls are TRBV25-1 and TRBJ2-1; D might be TRBD1 (6 bases). CDR1 and CDR2 from the germline V gene are MGHDK and SYGVNS. This CDR3 has 18 amino acids. V lost 2 bases and J lost 4, with 21 bases in between. The CDR3 bases are TGTGCCAGCAGTGAAATCGGCAGGGGAAGGCCTGGATACAATGAGCAGTTCTTC. Translating gives CASSEIGRGRPGYNEQFF. The whole variable domain, filled in from reference TRBV25-1 and TRBJ2-1, reads EADIYQTPRYLVIGTGKKITLECSQTMGHDKMYWYQQDPGMELHLIHYSYGVNSTEKGDLSSESTVSRIRTEHFPLTLESARPSHTSQYLCASSEIGRGRPGYNEQFFGPGTRLTVL.

V is TRBV27 and J is TRBJ2-7, with 7 nucleotides matching TRBD2. The CDR3 length is 17 residues. The V gene end was trimmed by 6 bases and the J gene end by 0 bases; junction bases not matched to a gene: 14. Per the germline V gene, CDR1 is MNHEY and CDR2 is SMNVEV (reference sequence). The CDR3 is CASSRGVISGSSYEQYF. The CDR3 coding sequence is TGTGCCAGCAGCCGGGGGGTGATTAGCGGCAGCTCCTACGAGCAGTACTTC.

The V call is TRBV18, the J call TRBJ2-5, with D hard to call. V lost 0 bases, J lost 4 bases, and 12 bases lay in between. CDR1 and CDR2 (germline): KGHSH, LQKENI. The CDR3 has 15 residues. The CDR3 spells CASSPPSGSRETQYF. The CDR3 DNA is TGTGCCAGCTCACCACCGTCGGGTTCGAGAGAGACCCAGTACTTC.

The sample holds a few counts of this clone. The genes are TRBV30 and TRBJ1-5; 10 bases align to TRBD1. CDR1 is GTSNPN and CDR2 is SVGIG in the germline V gene (reference sequence). V was pared by 4 bases and J by 3 bases, with 3 bases of the junction left unmatched. The CDR3 is 14 amino acids. This CDR3 is CAWIGTGDNQPQHF. In nucleotides, the CDR3 is TGTGCCTGGATCGGGACAGGGGACAATCAGCCCCAGCATTTT. The entire variable domain, with the rest obtained from reference TRBV30 and TRBJ1-5, is as follows: SQTIHQWPATLVQPVGSPLSLECTVEGTSNPNLYWYRQAAGRGLQLLFYSVGIGQISSEVPQNLSASRPQDRQFILSSKKLLLSDSGFYLCAWIGTGDNQPQHFGDGTRLSIL.

This clone was detected only a few times. The CDR3 nucleotides are TGCAGCGTTGAAGCCCGGGGGGCTCTAGCCAAAAACATTCAGTACTTC. This codes for CSVEARGALAKNIQYF. The chain has TRBV29-1 and TRBJ2-4; D perhaps matches TRBD2 (7 bases). Germline CDR1 SQVTM, CDR2 ANQGSEA. This CDR3 spans 16 amino acids. The ends were cut back, 1 base at V and 0 bases at J, with 13 bases in the middle.

The chain recombines TRBV9 with TRBJ2-7; TRBD1 matches 10 bases. The germline V gene has CDR1 SGDLS and CDR2 YYNGEE. This CDR3 has 14 amino acids. Losses at the gene ends were 2 bases for V and 3 bases for J; bases not matched to a gene: 2. The DNA for the CDR3 is TGTGCCAGCAGCGTGAGGACAGGGGGCTACGAGCAGTACTTC. Translation gives CASSVRTGGYEQYF.

This clone has more than one count but fewer than ten. The rearrangement joins TRBV7-3 to TRBJ2-7; the match to TRBD2 covers 8 bases. The trim removed 5 bases at V and 4 bases at J, leaving 10 bases unmatched. The CDR3 totals 15 residues. Germline CDR1 reads SGHTA; CDR2 reads FQGTGA. The CDR3 DNA reads TGTGCCAGCAGCCCCCTACCGGGAGGGGAGTACGAGCAGTACTTC. Protein product: CASSPLPGGEYEQYF.

V gene TRBV28 combines with J gene TRBJ1-5; weak D call: TRBD1 (6 bases). The ends were cut back, 4 bases at V and 4 bases at J, with 17 bases in the middle. CDR1 is MDHEN and CDR2 is SYDVKM in the germline V gene. CDR3 length: 16 amino acids. The CDR3, as DNA: TGTGCCAGCAGTTATACCATGGGGGCCAGAAATCAGCCCCAGCATTTT. Translation gives CASSYTMGARNQPQHF.

J is TRBJ2-7 and V is TRBV7-2, with 8 bases that match TRBD1. V gave up 1 base and J gave up 5 bases; unmatched junction bases: 10. CDR3 length: 16 amino acids. Germline-derived CDR1 and CDR2 are SGHTA and FQGNSA. In DNA, the CDR3 is TGTGCCAGCAGCTTAGGGGGTATAGGACAGGGAGACGAGCAGTACTTC. Protein: CASSLGGIGQGDEQYF.

The rearrangement uses TRBV5-1 and TRBJ2-6; the D gene is possibly TRBD1 (7 bases). Looked up from germline, CDR1 is SGHRS and CDR2 is YFSETQ. This CDR3 region has 16 residues. Trimming removed 9 bases from V and 2 bases from J, with 18 bases in between. The CDR3 spells CATTTGTSPGANVLTF. In DNA form, the CDR3 reads TGCGCCACCACGACAGGGACTTCACCTGGGGCCAACGTCCTGACTTTC.

The V gene is TRBV6-1, the J gene TRBJ1-5; tentatively, D is TRBD1 (5 bases). Trimming stripped 6 bases from V and 1 base from J, with 10 bases between. CDR3 length: 14 residues. From germline, CDR1 is MNHNS and CDR2 SASEGT. The CDR3 is CASSTGQSNQPQHF. The CDR3 nucleotides read TGTGCCAGCAGCACTGGACAAAGCAATCAGCCCCAGCATTTT.

This clone was detected only a few times. The V call is TRBV29-1, the J call TRBJ1-1; D gene unclear. V shed 4 bases and J shed 0 bases, with 12 bases lying between them. Germline CDR1 and CDR2: SQVTM and ANQGSEA. This CDR3 spans 14 amino acids. The CDR3 reads CSVVASALNTEAFF. DNA for the CDR3: TGCAGCGTTGTGGCAAGCGCTCTGAACACTGAAGCTTTCTTT.